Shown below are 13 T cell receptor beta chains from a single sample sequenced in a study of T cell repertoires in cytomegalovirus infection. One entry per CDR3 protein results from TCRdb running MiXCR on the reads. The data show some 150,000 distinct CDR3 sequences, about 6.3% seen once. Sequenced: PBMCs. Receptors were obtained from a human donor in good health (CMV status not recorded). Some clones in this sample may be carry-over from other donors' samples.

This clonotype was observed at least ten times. The CDR3 DNA reads TGCGCCAGCAGCCAAGGGCAGGGGGTCACAGATACGCAGTATTTT. Its translation: CASSQGQGVTDTQYF. J is TRBJ2-3 and V is TRBV4-3; 7 positions agree with TRBD1. Germline CDR1 reads LGHNA; CDR2 reads YSLEER. The J segment lost 2 bases and the V segment lost 1 base, leaving 3 bases of the junction unmatched. The CDR3 has 15 residues.

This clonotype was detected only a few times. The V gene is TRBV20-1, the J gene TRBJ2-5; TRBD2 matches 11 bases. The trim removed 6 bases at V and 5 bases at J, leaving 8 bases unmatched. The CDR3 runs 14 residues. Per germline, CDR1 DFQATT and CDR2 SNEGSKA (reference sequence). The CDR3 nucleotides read TGCAGTGCCTTGGGAGTAGCGGGGGGGGAGACCCAGTACTTC. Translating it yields CSALGVAGGETQYF.

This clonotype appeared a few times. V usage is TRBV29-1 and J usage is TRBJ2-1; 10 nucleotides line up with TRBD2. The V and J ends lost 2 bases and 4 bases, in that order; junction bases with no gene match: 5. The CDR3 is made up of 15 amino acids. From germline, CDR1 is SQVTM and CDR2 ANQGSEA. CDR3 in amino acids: CSVEFSSGGYNEQFF. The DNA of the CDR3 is TGCAGCGTTGAATTTAGTAGCGGGGGGTACAATGAGCAGTTCTTC.

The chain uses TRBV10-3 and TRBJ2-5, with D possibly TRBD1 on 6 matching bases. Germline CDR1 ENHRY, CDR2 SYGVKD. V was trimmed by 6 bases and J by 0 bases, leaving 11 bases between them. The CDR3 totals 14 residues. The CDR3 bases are TGTGCCATCAGGGACAGCCGCGACCAAGAGACCCAGTACTTC. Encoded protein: CAIRDSRDQETQYF.

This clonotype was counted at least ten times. Here the CDR3 DNA reads TGTGCCAGCAGTTACGGGCCTCTTACGGCAGATACGCAGTATTTT. Protein sequence: CASSYGPLTADTQYF. V gene TRBV6-2 or TRBV6-3 combines with J gene TRBJ2-3, with no clear D. The length of the CDR3 is 15 residues. Looked up from germline, CDR1 is MNHEY and CDR2 is SVGEGT. The V gene lost 2 bases and the J gene lost 4 bases, with 13 bases spanning the gap.

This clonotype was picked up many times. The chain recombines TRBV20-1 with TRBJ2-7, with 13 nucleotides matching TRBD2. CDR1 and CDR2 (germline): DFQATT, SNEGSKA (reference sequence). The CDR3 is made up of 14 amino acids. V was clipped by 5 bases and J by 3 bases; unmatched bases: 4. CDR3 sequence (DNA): TGCAGTGCTGGCCGACTAGCGGGGGGCTACGAGCAGTACTTC. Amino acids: CSAGRLAGGYEQYF.

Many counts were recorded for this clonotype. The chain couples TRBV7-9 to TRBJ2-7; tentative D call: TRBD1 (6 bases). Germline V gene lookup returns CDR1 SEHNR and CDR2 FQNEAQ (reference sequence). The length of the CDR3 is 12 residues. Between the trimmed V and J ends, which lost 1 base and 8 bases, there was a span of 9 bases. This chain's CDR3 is CASSLEQGQQYF. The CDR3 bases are TGTGCCAGCAGCTTAGAGCAGGGGCAGCAGTACTTC.

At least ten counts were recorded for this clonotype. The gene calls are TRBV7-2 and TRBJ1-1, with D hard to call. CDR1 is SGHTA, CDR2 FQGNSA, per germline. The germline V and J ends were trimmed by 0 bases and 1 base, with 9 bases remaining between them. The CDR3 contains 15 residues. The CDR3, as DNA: TGTGCCAGCAGCTTAGCAGCTGGCAGGAACACTGAAGCTTTCTTT. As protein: CASSLAAGRNTEAFF.

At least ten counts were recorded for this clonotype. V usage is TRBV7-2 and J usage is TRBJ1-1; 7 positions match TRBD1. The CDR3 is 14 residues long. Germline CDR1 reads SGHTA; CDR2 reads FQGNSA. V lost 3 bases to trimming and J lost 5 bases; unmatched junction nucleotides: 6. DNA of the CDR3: TGTGCCAGCAGCTTTAACAGGGGAGGGACTGAAGCTTTCTTT. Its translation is CASSFNRGGTEAFF. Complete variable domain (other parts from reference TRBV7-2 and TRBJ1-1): GAGVSQSPSNKVTEKGKDVELRCDPISGHTALYWYRQSLGQGLEFLIYFQGNSAPDKSGLPSDRFSAERTGGSVSTLTIQRTQQEDSAVYLCASSFNRGGTEAFFGQGTRLTVV.

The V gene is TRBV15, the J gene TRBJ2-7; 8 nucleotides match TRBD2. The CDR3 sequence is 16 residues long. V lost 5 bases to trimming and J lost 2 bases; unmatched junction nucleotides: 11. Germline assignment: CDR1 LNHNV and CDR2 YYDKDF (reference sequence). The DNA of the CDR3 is TGTGCCACCAGCGGCCGAAGTGCGGGGGGAACCTACGAGCAGTACTTC. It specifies CATSGRSAGGTYEQYF.

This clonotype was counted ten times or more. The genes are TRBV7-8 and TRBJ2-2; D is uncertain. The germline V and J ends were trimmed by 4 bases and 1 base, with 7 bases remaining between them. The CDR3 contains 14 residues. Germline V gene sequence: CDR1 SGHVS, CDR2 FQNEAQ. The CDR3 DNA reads TGTGCCAGCAGCTCCCGGCTGAACACCGGGGAGCTGTTTTTT. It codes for CASSSRLNTGELFF.

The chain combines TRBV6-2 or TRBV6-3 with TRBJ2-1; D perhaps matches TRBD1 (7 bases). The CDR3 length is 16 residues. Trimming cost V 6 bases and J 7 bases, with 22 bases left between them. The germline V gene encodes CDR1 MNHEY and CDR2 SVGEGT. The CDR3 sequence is CASSRKGRTGLNEQFF. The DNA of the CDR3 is TGTGCCAGCAGCCGAAAAGGTAGGACAGGACTAAATGAGCAGTTCTTC.

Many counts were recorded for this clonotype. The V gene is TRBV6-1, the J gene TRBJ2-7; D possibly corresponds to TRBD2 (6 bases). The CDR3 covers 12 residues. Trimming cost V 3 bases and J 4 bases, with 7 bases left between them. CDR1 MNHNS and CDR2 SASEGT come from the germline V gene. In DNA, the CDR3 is TGTGCCAGCAGTGACGGAGGGTACGAGCAGTACTTC. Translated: CASSDGGYEQYF.